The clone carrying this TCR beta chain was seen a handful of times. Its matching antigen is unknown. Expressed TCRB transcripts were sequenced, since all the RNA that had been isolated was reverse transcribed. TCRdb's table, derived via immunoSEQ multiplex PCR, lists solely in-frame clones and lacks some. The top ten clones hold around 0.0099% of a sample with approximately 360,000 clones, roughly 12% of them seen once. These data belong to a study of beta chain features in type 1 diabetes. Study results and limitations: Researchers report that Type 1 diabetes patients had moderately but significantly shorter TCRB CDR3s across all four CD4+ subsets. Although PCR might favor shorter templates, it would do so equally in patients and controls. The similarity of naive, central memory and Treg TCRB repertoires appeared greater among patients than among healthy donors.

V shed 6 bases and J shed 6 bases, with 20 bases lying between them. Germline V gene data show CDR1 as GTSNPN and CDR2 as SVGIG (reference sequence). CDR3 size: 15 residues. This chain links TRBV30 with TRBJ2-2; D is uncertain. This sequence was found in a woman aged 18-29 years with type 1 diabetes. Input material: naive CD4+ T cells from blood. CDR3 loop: CACLGLYPNAGELFF. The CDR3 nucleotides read TGTGCCTGCCTAGGCCTCTACCCAAACGCCGGGGAGCTGTTTTTT.